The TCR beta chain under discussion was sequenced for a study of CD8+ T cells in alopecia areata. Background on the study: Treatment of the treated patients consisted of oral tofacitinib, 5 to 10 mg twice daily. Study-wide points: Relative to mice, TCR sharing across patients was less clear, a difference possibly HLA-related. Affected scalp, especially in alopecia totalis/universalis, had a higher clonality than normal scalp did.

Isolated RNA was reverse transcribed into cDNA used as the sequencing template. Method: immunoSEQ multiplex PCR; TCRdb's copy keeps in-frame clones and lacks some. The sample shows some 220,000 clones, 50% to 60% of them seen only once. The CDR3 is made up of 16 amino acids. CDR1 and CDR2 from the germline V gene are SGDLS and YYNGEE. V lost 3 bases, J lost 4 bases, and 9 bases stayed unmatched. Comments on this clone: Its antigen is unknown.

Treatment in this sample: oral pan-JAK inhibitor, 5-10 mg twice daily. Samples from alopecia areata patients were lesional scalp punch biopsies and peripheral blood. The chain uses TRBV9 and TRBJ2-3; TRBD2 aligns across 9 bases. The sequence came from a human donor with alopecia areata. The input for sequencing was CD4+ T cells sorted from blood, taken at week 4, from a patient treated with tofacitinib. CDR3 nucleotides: TGTGCCAGCAGCGCTTCTCCGGGACTAGCCTCAGATACGCAGTATTTT. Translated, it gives CASSASPGLASDTQYF.